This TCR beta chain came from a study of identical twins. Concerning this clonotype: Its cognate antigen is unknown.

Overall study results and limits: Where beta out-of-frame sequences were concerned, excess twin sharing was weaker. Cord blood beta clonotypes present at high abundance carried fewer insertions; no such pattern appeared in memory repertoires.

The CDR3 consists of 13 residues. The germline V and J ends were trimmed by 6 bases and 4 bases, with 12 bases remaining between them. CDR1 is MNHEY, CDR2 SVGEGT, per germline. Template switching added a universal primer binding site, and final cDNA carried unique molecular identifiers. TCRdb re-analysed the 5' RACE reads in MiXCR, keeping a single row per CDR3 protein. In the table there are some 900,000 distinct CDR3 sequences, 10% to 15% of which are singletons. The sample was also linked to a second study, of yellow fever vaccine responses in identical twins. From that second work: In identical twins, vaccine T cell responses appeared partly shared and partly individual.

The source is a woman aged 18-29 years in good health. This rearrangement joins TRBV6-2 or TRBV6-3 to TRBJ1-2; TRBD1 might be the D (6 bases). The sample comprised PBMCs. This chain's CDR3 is CASRPDRSYGYTF. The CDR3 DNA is TGTGCCAGCAGACCAGACAGGAGCTATGGCTACACCTTC.